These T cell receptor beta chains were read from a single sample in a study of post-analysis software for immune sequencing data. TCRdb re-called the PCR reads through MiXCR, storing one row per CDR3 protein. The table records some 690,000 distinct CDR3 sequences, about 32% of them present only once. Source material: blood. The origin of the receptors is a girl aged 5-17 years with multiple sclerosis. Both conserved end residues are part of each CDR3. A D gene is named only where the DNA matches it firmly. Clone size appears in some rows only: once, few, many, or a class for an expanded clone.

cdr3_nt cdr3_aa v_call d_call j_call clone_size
TGCAGTGCTAGACGGGCTTTTAGGCGCACTGAAGCTTTCTTT CSARRAFRRTEAFF TRBV20-1 . TRBJ1-1 .
TGTGCCAGCAGTTACGGGGCGGAGTCCTACGAGCAGTACTTC CASSYGAESYEQYF TRBV6-2/TRBV6-3 . TRBJ2-7 .
TGTGCCAGCAGTTTCCAGGGGAGCCTCTATGGCTACACCTTC CASSFQGSLYGYTF TRBV12-3/TRBV12-4 . TRBJ1-2 .
TGTGCCAGCAGCACAAGGAAGGGACCAATCCATCAGCCCCAGCATTTT CASSTRKGPIHQPQHF TRBV27 . TRBJ1-5 few
TGTGCCAGCAGTTACTTTCCGATGGCTGAAGCTTTCTTT CASSYFPMAEAFF TRBV6-5 . TRBJ1-1 .
TGTGCCAGCAGCCGCCTGGACCGCCCGAACACCGGGGAGCTGTTTTTT CASSRLDRPNTGELFF TRBV7-2 . TRBJ2-2 .
TGCAGTGCTAGGCGGCCCTTACTATCCTACGAGCAGTACTTC CSARRPLLSYEQYF TRBV20-1 . TRBJ2-7 few
TGTGCCAGCAGCCGATCAACAGGAGAGACCCAGTACTTC CASSRSTGETQYF TRBV7-3 . TRBJ2-5 .
TGCAGCGCTACCGTGGCGAGGGGTGAAAAACTGTTTTTT CSATVARGEKLFF TRBV29-1 . TRBJ1-4 .
TGCAGCGTTACAGGACAGGGGGCTGGTGGAAACACCAGATATTTT CSVTGQGAGGNTRYF TRBV29-1 TRBD1 TRBJ1-3 .
TGTGCCAGCCGCGCGGAGACCTCCCAGGGGGTAATAGCAGATGCGCAGTATTTT CASRAETSQGVIADAQYF TRBV12-3/TRBV12-4 TRBD1 TRBJ2-3 .
TGCGCCAGCAGCTTTGGACAGGGGTTTGAGCAGTTCTTC CASSFGQGFEQFF TRBV5-1 TRBD1 TRBJ2-1 few
TGCAGTGCTAGAGATGCCGGACTACCCACGAGTCGTCAGTACTTC CSARDAGLPTSRQYF TRBV20-1 . TRBJ2-7 few
TGCGCCAGCAGCCAAGTGACCAGGAACTATGGCTACACCTTC CASSQVTRNYGYTF TRBV4-1 . TRBJ1-2 .
TGTGCCAGCAGTTTAGGGGACAGGGGAACCAAAAACACTCAGTACTTC CASSLGDRGTKNTQYF TRBV12-3/TRBV12-4 TRBD1 TRBJ2-4 .
TGTGCCAGCAGCTCTGACAGGGAGTTATCTGGGGCCAACGTCCTGACTTTC CASSSDRELSGANVLTF TRBV7-9 TRBD1 TRBJ2-6 .
TGTGCCAGCAGTCCCCAGGGCGGATTATACGAGCAGTACTTC CASSPQGGLYEQYF TRBV27 . TRBJ2-7 .
TGTGCCAGCAGCGTGGGGGGGGGTAAGGAACCCCAGCATTTT CASSVGGGKEPQHF TRBV9 . TRBJ1-5 few
TGTGCCAGCAGCCCTCCACTGTTGTCGGGAAAAGCTTTCTTT CASSPPLLSGKAFF TRBV6-5 . TRBJ1-1 .
TGTGCCAGCAGCTTGGAATTCCCGGGCTATGGCTACACCTTC CASSLEFPGYGYTF TRBV5-5 . TRBJ1-2 .
TGCGCCAGCAGCCTTAGGACAGGGGCCGCTTTCTTT CASSLRTGAAFF TRBV5-1 TRBD1 TRBJ1-1 .
TGTGCTAGCAGCGCTCATGGAGTCCCTGGGGCCAACGTCCTGACTTTC CASSAHGVPGANVLTF TRBV7-7 . TRBJ2-6 few
TGTGCCAGCAGTTTCCCCCTAGGACAAACGAACAATGAGCAGTTCTTC CASSFPLGQTNNEQFF TRBV6-2/TRBV6-3 . TRBJ2-1 .
TGTGCCAGCAGCTCCGACTTCGAGACCCAGTACTTC CASSSDFETQYF TRBV7-2 . TRBJ2-5 few
TGTGCCAGCTCACCCGACAGAAGGGCTTTCTTT CASSPDRRAFF TRBV18 . TRBJ1-1 few
TGTGCCGGCAGCCTCCTCGGGACACTTTACAATGAGCAGTTCTTC CAGSLLGTLYNEQFF TRBV7-2 . TRBJ2-1 .
TGTGCCAGCAGTCGACTACAGGTAGTCCATGGCTACACCTTC CASSRLQVVHGYTF TRBV5-5 . TRBJ1-2 .
TGTGCCAGCAGCATTAGCGTTAATGAGCAGTTCTTC CASSISVNEQFF TRBV28 . TRBJ2-1 once
TGCGCCAGCAGCCAAGAGCCCGTAGTCGCAGATACGCAGTATTTT CASSQEPVVADTQYF TRBV4-1 . TRBJ2-3 .
TGTGCCAGCTCACCCCTCCCTAGTTCTGGGGCCAACGTCCTGACTTTC CASSPLPSSGANVLTF TRBV18 . TRBJ2-6 .
TGCAGCGTTGAAGATCGGGGCCCTTTGACAGGGGCAGCTAGGTCTGGGGCCAACGTCCAGACTTTC CSVEDRGPLTGAARSGANVQTF TRBV29-1 TRBD1 TRBJ2-6 few